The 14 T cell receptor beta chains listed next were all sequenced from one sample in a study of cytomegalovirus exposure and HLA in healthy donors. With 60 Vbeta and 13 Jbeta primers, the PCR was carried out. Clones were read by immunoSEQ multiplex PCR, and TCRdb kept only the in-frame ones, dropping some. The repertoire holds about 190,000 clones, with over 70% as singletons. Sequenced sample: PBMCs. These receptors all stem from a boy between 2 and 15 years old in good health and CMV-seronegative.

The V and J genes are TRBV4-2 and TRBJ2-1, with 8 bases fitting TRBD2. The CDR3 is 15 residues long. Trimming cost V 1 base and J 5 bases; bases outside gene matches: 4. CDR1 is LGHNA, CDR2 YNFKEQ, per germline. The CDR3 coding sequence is TGTGCCAGCAGCCAAGGTAGCGGGATAAACAATGAGCAGTTCTTC. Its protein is CASSQGSGINNEQFF.

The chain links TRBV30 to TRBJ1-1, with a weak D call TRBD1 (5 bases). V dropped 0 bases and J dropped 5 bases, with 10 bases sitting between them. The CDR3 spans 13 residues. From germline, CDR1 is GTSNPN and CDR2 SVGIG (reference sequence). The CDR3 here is CAWSVGRGTEAFF. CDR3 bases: TGTGCCTGGAGTGTAGGAAGGGGTACTGAAGCTTTCTTT. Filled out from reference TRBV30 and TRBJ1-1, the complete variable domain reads SQTIHQWPATLVQPVGSPLSLECTVEGTSNPNLYWYRQAAGRGLQLLFYSVGIGQISSEVPQNLSASRPQDRQFILSSKKLLLSDSGFYLCAWSVGRGTEAFFGQGTRLTVV.

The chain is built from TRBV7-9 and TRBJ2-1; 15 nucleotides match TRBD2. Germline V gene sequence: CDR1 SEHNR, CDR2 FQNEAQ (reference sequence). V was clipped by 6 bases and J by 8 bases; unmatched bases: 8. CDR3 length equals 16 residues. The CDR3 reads CASRGGGLAGGHEQFF. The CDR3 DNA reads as TGTGCCAGCAGAGGAGGGGGACTAGCGGGAGGTCATGAGCAGTTCTTC.

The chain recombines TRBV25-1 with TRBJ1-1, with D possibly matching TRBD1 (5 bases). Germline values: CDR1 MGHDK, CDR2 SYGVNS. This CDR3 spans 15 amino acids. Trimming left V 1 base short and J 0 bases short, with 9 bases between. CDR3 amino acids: CASSELGTLNTEAFF. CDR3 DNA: TGTGCCAGCAGTGAATTAGGGACTTTGAACACTGAAGCTTTCTTT.

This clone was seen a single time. Written as DNA, the CDR3 is TGCGCCAGCAGCCAAAGGGGACAGGCCGGGGAGCAGTACTTC. It specifies CASSQRGQAGEQYF. The chain carries TRBV4-1 and TRBJ2-7, with 8 positions matching TRBD1. Germline V gene sequence: CDR1 MGHRA, CDR2 YSYEKL. CDR3 size: 14 residues. V was clipped by 2 bases and J by 7 bases; unmatched bases: 7.

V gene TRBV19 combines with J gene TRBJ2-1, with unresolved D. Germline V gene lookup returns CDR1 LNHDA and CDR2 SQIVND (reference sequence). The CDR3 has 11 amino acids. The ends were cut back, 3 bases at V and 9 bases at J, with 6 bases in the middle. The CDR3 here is CASSIGGEQFF. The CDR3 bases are TGTGCCAGTAGTATCGGTGGTGAGCAGTTCTTC. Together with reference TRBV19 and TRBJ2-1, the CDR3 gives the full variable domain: DGGITQSPKYLFRKEGQNVTLSCEQNLNHDAMYWYRQDPGQGLRLIYYSQIVNDFQKGDIAEGYSVSREKKESFPLTVTSAQKNPTAFYLCASSIGGEQFFGPGTRLTVL.

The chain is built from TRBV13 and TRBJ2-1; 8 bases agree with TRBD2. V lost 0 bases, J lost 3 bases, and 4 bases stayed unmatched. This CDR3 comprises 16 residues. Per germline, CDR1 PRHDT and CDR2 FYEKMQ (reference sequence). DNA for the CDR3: TGTGCCAGCAGCTTAGGAACTAGCGGCTACTACAATGAGCAGTTCTTC. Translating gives CASSLGTSGYYNEQFF.

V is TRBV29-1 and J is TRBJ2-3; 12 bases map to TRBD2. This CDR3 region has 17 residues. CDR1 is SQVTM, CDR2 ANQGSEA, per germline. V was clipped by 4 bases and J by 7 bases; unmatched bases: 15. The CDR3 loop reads CSVGSTGLAGGLNTQYF. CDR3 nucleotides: TGCAGCGTTGGTTCAACTGGGCTAGCGGGGGGGCTTAATACGCAGTATTTT.

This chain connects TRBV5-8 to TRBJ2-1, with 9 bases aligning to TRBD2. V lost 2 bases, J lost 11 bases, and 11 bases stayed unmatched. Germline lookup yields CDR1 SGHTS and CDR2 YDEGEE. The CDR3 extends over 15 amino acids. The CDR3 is CASSLRRLAASQQFF. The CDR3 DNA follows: TGTGCCAGCAGCTTAAGGAGACTAGCGGCTAGTCAGCAGTTCTTC.

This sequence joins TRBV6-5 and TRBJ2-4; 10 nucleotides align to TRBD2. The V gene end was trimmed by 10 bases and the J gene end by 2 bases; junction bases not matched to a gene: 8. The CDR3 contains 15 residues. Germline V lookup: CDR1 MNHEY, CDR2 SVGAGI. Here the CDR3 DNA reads TGTGCCACCAAAGCGGGGGGGCTAACCAAAAACATTCAGTACTTC. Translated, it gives CATKAGGLTKNIQYF.

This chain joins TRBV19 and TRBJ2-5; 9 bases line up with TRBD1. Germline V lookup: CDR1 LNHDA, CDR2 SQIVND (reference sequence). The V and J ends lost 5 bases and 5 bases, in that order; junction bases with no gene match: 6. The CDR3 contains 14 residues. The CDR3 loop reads CASSQGTGWETQYF. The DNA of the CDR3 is TGTGCCAGTAGTCAGGGGACAGGGTGGGAGACCCAGTACTTC.

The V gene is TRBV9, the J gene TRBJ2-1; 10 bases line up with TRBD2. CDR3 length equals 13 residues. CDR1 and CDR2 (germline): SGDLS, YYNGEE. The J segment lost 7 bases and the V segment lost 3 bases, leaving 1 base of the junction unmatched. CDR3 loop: CASSASGGNEQFF. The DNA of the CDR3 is TGTGCCAGCAGCGCTAGCGGGGGAAATGAGCAGTTCTTC.

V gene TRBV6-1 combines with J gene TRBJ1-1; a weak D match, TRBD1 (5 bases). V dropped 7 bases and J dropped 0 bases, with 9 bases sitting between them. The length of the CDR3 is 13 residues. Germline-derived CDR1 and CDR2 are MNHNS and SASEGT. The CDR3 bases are TGTGCCAGCACAGACAGTTTGAACACTGAAGCTTTCTTT. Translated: CASTDSLNTEAFF.

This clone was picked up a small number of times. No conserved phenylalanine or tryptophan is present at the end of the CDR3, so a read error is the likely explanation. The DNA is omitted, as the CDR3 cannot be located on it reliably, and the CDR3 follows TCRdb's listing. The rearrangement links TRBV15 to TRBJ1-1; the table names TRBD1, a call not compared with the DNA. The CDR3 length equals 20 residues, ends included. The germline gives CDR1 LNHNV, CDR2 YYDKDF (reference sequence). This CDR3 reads CATSRVRTSTRQGFNTEASP.